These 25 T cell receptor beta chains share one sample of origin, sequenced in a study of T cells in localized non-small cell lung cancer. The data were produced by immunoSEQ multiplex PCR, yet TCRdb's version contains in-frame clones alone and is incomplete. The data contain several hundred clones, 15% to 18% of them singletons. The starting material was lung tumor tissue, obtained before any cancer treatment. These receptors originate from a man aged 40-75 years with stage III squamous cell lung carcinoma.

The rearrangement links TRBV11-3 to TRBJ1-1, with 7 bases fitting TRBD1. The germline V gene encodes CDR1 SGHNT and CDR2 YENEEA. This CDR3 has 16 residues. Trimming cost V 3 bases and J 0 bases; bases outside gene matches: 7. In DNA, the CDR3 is TGTGCCAGCAGCTTGTATTGGGGACAGTTGAACACTGAAGCTTTCTTT. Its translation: CASSLYWGQLNTEAFF.

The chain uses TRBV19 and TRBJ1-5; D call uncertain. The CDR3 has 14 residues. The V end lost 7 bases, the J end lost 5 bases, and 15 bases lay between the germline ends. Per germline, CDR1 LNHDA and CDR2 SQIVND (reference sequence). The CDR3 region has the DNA TGTGCCAGTACCGTACGAGGGAGGCATCAGCCCCAGCATTTT. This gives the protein CASTVRGRHQPQHF.

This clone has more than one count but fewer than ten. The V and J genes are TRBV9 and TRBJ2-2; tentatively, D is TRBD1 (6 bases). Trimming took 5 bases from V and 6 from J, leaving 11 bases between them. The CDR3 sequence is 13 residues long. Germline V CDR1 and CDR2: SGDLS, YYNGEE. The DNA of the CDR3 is TGTGCCAGCAGTGAAGGACAGTCCGGGGAGCTGTTTTTT. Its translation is CASSEGQSGELFF.

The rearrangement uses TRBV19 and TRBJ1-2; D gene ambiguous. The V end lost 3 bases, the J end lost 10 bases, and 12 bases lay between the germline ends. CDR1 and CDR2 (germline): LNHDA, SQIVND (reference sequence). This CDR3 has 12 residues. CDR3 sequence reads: CASSIIERAYTF. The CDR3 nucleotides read TGTGCCAGTAGTATTATCGAGAGGGCCTACACCTTC.

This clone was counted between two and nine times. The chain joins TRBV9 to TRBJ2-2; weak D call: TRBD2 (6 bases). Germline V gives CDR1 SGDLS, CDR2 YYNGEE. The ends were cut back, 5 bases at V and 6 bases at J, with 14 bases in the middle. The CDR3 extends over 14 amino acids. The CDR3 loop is CASSSEREAGELFF. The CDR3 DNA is TGTGCCAGCAGTAGCGAGAGGGAGGCCGGGGAGCTGTTTTTT.

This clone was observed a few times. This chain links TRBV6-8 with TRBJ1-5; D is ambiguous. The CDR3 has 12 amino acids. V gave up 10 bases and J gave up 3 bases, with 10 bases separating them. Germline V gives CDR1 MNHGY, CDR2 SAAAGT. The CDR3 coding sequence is TGTGCCACCCAGCGATTCAATCAGCCCCAGCATTTT. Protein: CATQRFNQPQHF.

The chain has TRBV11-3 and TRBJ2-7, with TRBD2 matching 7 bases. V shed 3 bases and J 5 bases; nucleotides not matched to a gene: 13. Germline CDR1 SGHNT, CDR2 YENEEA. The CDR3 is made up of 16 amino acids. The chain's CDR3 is CASSFHSGPAGDEQYF. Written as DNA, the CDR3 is TGTGCCAGCAGCTTCCATAGCGGGCCCGCCGGGGACGAGCAGTACTTC. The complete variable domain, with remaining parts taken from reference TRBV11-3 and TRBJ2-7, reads EAGVVQSPRYKIIEKKQPVAFWCNPISGHNTLYWYLQNLGQGPELLIRYENEEAVDDSQLPKDRFSAERLKGVDSTLKIQPAELGDSAVYLCASSFHSGPAGDEQYFGPGTRLTVT.

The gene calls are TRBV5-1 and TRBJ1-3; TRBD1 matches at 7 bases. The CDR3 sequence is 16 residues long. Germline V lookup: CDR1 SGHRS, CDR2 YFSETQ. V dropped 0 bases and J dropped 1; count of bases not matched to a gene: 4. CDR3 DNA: TGCGCCAGCAGCTTGGCAGGGGGGGTGTCTGGAAACACCATATATTTT. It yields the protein CASSLAGGVSGNTIYF.

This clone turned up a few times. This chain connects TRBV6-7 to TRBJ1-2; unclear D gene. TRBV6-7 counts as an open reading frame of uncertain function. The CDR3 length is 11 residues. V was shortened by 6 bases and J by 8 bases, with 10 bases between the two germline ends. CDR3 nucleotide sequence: TGTGCCAGCAGATCCCTCGAAGGCTACACCTTC. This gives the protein CASRSLEGYTF.

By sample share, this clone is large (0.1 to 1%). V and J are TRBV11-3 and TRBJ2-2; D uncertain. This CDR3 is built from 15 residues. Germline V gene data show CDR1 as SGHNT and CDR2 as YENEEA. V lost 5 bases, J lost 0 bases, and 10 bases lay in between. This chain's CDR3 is CASSIYTANTGELFF. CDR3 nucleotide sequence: TGTGCCAGCAGCATATACACAGCGAACACCGGGGAGCTGTTTTTT.

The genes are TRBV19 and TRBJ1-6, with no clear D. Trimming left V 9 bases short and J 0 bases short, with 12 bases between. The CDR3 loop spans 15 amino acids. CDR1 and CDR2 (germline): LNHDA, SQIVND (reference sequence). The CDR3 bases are TGTGCCAGCAGCCCTGCGAGCTCCTATAATTCACCCCTCCACTTT. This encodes CASSPASSYNSPLHF. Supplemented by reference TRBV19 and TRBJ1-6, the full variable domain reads DGGITQSPKYLFRKEGQNVTLSCEQNLNHDAMYWYRQDPGQGLRLIYYSQIVNDFQKGDIAEGYSVSREKKESFPLTVTSAQKNPTAFYLCASSPASSYNSPLHFGNGTRLTVT.

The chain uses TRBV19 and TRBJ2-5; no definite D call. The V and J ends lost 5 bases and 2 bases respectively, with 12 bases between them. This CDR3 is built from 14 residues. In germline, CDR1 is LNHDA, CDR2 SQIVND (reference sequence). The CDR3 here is CASSPNLGQETQYF. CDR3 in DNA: TGTGCCAGTAGTCCCAACCTTGGACAAGAGACCCAGTACTTC.

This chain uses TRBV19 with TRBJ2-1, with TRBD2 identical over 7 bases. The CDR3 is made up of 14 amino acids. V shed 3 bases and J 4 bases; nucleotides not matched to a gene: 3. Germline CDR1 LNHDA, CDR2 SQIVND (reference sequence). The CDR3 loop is CASSMGAGYNEQFF. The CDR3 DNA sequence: TGTGCCAGTAGTATGGGAGCGGGATACAATGAGCAGTTCTTC.

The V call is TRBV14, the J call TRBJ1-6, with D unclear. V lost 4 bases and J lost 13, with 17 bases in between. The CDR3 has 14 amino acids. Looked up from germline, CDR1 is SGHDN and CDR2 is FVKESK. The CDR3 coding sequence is TGTGCCAGCAGCCCCGGTCCTTCCAGGAGTCCCCTCCACTTT. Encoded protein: CASSPGPSRSPLHF.

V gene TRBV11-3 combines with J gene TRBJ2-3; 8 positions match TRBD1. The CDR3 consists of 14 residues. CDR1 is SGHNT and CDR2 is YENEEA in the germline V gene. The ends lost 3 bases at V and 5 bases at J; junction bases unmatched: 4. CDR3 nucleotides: TGTGCCAGCAGCTTGGGACAGGATAGAGATACGCAGTATTTT. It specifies CASSLGQDRDTQYF.

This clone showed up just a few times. The CDR3 DNA is TGTGCCAGCAGTTCCGTGATGGAGGGGCCTGGAAACACCATATATTTT. It is translated as CASSSVMEGPGNTIYF. The chain has TRBV6-8 and TRBJ1-3; D perhaps matches TRBD1 (5 bases). Germline CDR1 and CDR2: MNHGY and SAAAGT. Trimming shortened V by 4 bases and J by 2 bases, and 15 bases separated the two germline ends. The CDR3 covers 16 residues.

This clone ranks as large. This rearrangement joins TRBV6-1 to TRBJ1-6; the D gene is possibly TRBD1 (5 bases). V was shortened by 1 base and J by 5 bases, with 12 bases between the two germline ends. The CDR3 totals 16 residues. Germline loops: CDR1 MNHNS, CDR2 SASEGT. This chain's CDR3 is CASSEEPGKDNSPLHF. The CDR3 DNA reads TGTGCCAGCAGTGAAGAGCCAGGGAAGGATAATTCACCCCTCCACTTT.

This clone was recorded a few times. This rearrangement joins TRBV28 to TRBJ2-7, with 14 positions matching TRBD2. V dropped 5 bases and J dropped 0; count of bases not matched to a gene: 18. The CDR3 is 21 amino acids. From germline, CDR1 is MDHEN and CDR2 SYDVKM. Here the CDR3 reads CASSPSYPGLAGEVTSYEQYF. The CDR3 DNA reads TGTGCCAGCAGTCCATCATATCCGGGACTAGCGGGGGAAGTTACCTCCTACGAGCAGTACTTC.

The CDR3 sequence: CASYGTAFSYEQYF. The CDR3 DNA reads as TGTGCCAGCTACGGGACAGCGTTCTCCTACGAGCAGTACTTC. The rearrangement links TRBV28 to TRBJ2-7; TRBD1 aligns across 7 bases. Germline lookup yields CDR1 MDHEN and CDR2 SYDVKM. Trimming removed 8 bases from V and 0 bases from J; junction bases left unmatched: 7. The CDR3 is 14 residues long.

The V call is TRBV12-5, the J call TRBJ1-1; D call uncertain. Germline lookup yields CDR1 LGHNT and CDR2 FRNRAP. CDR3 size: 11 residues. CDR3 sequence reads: CASGDNTEAFF. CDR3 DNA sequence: TGTGCCAGCGGTGACAACACTGAAGCTTTCTTT.

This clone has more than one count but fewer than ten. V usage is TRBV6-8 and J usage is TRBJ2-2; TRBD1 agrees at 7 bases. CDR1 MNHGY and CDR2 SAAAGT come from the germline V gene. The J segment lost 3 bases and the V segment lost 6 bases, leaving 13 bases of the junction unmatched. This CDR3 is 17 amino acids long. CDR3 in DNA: TGTGCCAGCAGGCGAAAGGCTTGGGGACAGCACACCGGGGAGCTGTTTTTT. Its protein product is CASRRKAWGQHTGELFF.

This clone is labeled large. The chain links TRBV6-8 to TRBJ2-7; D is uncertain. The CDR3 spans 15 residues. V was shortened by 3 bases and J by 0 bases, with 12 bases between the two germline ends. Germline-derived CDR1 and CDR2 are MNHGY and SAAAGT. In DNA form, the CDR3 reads TGTGCCAGCAGTTATGGTGGCTTTAGCTCCTACGAGCAGTACTTC. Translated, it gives CASSYGGFSSYEQYF.

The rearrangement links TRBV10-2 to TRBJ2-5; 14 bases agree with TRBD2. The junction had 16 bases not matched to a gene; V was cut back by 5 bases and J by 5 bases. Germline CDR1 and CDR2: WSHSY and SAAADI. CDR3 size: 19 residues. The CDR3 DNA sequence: TGCGCCAGCAGTATTCCGACTAGCGGGGGGGCCCTTATTAGGGAGACCCAGTACTTC. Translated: CASSIPTSGGALIRETQYF.

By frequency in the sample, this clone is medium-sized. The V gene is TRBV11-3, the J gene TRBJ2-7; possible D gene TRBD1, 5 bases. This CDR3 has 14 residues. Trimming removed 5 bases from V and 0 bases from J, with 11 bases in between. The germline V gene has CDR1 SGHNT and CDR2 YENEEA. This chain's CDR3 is CASSATGYSYEQYF. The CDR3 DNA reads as TGTGCCAGCAGCGCCACAGGATACTCCTACGAGCAGTACTTC.

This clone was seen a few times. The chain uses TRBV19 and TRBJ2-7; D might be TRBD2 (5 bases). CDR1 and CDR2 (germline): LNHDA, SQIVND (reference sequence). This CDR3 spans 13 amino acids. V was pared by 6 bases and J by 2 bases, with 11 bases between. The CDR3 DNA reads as TGTGCCAGTAGCCCGGACGGGACCTACGAGCAGTACTTC. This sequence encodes CASSPDGTYEQYF.